A single sample is the source of the 4 T cell receptor beta chains below, sequenced in a study of T cells after somatic rescue of genetic block (TCRdb year 2020). Library preparation used the immunoSEQ multiplex PCR assay. The source is immuneACCESS, and TCRdb retained only in-frame sequences with V and J called. Part of the clones is not carried over; for the studies checked, unresolved V genes explain less than half of this, and the remainder is unexplained. In all, the sample holds 70,000 to 95,000 clones, and around 89% of those were seen once. In total, the top ten clones hold roughly 1.5% of the sample. Sample: peripheral blood mononuclear cells (PBMCs). The receptors stem from a woman between 18 and 29 years old.

V gene TRBV30 combines with J gene TRBJ1-5; 8 bases line up with TRBD1. J lost 4 bases, V lost 5 bases, and 10 bases had no gene match. Germline CDR1 GTSNPN, CDR2 SVGIG (reference sequence). The CDR3 runs 15 residues. CDR3 sequence: CAWALRDRRNQPQHF. CDR3 nucleotides: TGTGCCTGGGCCCTGCGGGACAGGAGAAATCAGCCCCAGCATTTT. Combining the CDR3 with reference TRBV30 and TRBJ1-5 gives the whole variable domain SQTIHQWPATLVQPVGSPLSLECTVEGTSNPNLYWYRQAAGRGLQLLFYSVGIGQISSEVPQNLSASRPQDRQFILSSKKLLLSDSGFYLCAWALRDRRNQPQHFGDGTRLSIL.

This chain joins TRBV19 and TRBJ1-5; D unresolved. This CDR3 spans 15 amino acids. The V end lost 7 bases, the J end lost 4 bases, and 17 bases lay between the germline ends. Germline CDR1 reads LNHDA; CDR2 reads SQIVND (reference sequence). The CDR3 is CASTQSRSPNQPQHF. The CDR3 DNA sequence: TGTGCCAGTACCCAGTCCCGGTCCCCTAATCAGCCCCAGCATTTT.

J is TRBJ1-2 and V is TRBV27, with unresolved D. From germline, CDR1 is MNHEY and CDR2 SMNVEV (reference sequence). This CDR3 has 14 residues. Trimming removed 5 bases at V and 4 bases at J, with 14 bases between. CDR3 in amino acids: CASSPRARFYGYTF. The CDR3 DNA sequence: TGTGCCAGCAGTCCTAGGGCCAGATTCTATGGCTACACCTTC.

The rearrangement joins TRBV21-1 to TRBJ2-7; the D segment call TRBD2 is taken from the table without a DNA check. TRBV21-1 represents a pseudogene. The CDR3 totals 15 residues. The CDR3 nucleotides read TGTGCCAGCAGCAACCGACTAGTAAGCACCTACGAGCAGTACTTC. As protein: CASSNRLVSTYEQYF.